A single sample gave rise to the 28 T cell receptor beta chains below, sequenced in a study of early stage breast cancer tumors. Some clones are missing from TCRdb's copy, which holds only in-frame ones; the method was immunoSEQ multiplex PCR. The sample includes about 50,000 clones, 75% to 85% of them seen just once. Sequenced input: blood. These receptor sequences come from a person between 50 and 60 years old with breast cancer.

This chain connects TRBV6-1 to TRBJ1-3, with unresolved D. Germline CDR1 reads MNHNS; CDR2 reads SASEGT. Between the trimmed V and J ends, which lost 7 bases and 0 bases, there was a span of 13 bases. The CDR3 is 15 residues long. CDR3 sequence reads: CASKGYGTSGNTIYF. The CDR3 bases are TGTGCCAGCAAAGGTTACGGTACCTCTGGAAACACCATATATTTT.

The CDR3 region is CASSYGVNTGELFF. CDR3 coding DNA: TGTGCCAGTAGTTACGGGGTCAACACCGGGGAGCTGTTTTTT. The rearrangement uses TRBV19 and TRBJ2-2; D might be TRBD2 (5 bases). This CDR3 contains 14 residues. Germline-derived CDR1 and CDR2 are LNHDA and SQIVND (reference sequence). Trimming stripped 5 bases from V and 2 bases from J, with 9 bases between.

The chain employs TRBV2 and TRBJ2-1; unclear D gene. Trimming took off 8 bases at V and 0 bases at J, with 14 bases between the two ends. The CDR3 contains 15 residues. From germline, CDR1 is SNHLY and CDR2 FYNNEI. CDR3 region: CASAERSLSYNEQFF. For the CDR3, the DNA is TGTGCCAGCGCGGAGCGAAGTCTCTCCTACAATGAGCAGTTCTTC.

J is TRBJ1-3 and V is TRBV28; 9 positions match TRBD1. The V segment lost 7 bases and the J segment 2 bases; nucleotides outside the gene matches: 6. The CDR3 sequence is 15 residues long. Germline CDR1 MDHEN, CDR2 SYDVKM. Written as DNA, the CDR3 is TGTGCCAGCACACCGGGACAGGGAGCTGGAAACACCATATATTTT. Translation gives CASTPGQGAGNTIYF.

CDR3 protein: CASTSGRTGYNEQFF. CDR3 DNA sequence: TGTGCCAGCACTAGCGGGAGAACGGGTTACAATGAGCAGTTCTTC. The chain combines TRBV27 with TRBJ2-1; TRBD2 matches 10 bases. CDR1 MNHEY and CDR2 SMNVEV come from the germline V gene (reference sequence). V shed 7 bases, J shed 4 bases, and the junction held 7 bases outside the gene matches. The CDR3 has 15 amino acids.

This rearrangement joins TRBV5-6 to TRBJ2-3, with a tentative D call TRBD1 (6 bases). CDR1 and CDR2 from the germline V gene are SGHDT and YYEEEE. The V end lost 2 bases, the J end lost 8 bases, and 18 bases lay between the germline ends. The CDR3 is 15 residues long. CDR3 DNA sequence: TGTGCCAGCAGCTTATTACAGGGAATTATGAGTACGCAGTATTTT. Its protein product is CASSLLQGIMSTQYF.

This clone was recorded only once. The gene calls are TRBV15 and TRBJ1-5, with D possibly matching TRBD1 (5 bases). The CDR3 loop spans 15 amino acids. V was shortened by 0 bases and J by 6 bases, with 12 bases between the two germline ends. Per the germline V gene, CDR1 is LNHNV and CDR2 is YYDKDF (reference sequence). This CDR3 is CATSRDGGFGQPQHF. CDR3 sequence (DNA): TGTGCCACCAGCAGAGATGGGGGGTTTGGTCAGCCCCAGCATTTT.

This chain joins TRBV4-1 and TRBJ1-5, with a possible D match to TRBD1 (5 bases). The CDR3 totals 15 residues. V dropped 0 bases and J dropped 6 bases, with 12 bases sitting between them. Per the germline V gene, CDR1 is MGHRA and CDR2 is YSYEKL. CDR3 in amino acids: CASSQDGQGSQPQHF. The CDR3 DNA sequence: TGCGCCAGCAGCCAAGATGGCCAGGGAAGTCAGCCCCAGCATTTT.

The chain recombines TRBV6-1 with TRBJ1-2, with 9 bases lining up with TRBD1. The J segment lost 6 bases and the V segment lost 2 bases, leaving 7 bases of the junction unmatched. CDR1 is MNHNS, CDR2 SASEGT, per germline. CDR3 length equals 15 residues. Here the CDR3 DNA reads TGTGCCAGCAGTGAATCGGGACAGGGTTTAGATGGCTACACCTTC. The encoded protein is CASSESGQGLDGYTF.

This clone is a singleton in its sample. The chain is built from TRBV20-1 and TRBJ1-5; no clear D gene. Germline values: CDR1 DFQATT, CDR2 SNEGSKA (reference sequence). The CDR3 totals 10 residues. With 5 bases removed from V and 2 bases from J, the gap between germline ends came to 1 base. The CDR3 here is CSAGNQPQHF. The CDR3 nucleotides read TGCAGTGCTGGCAATCAGCCCCAGCATTTT.

This clone was found a few times. This chain joins TRBV5-1 and TRBJ1-3; a weak D match, TRBD1 (6 bases). Trimming took off 4 bases at V and 2 bases at J, with 13 bases between the two ends. This CDR3 contains 15 residues. Germline CDR1 SGHRS, CDR2 YFSETQ. The CDR3 region is CASSSEGGTGNTIYF. The CDR3 bases are TGCGCCAGCAGCAGCGAAGGGGGGACTGGAAACACCATATATTTT.

This clone was seen only once. The CDR3 is CASSRGWETEAFF. The CDR3 DNA reads TGCGCCAGCAGCCGTGGCTGGGAGACTGAAGCTTTCTTT. The chain uses TRBV5-1 and TRBJ1-1; D gene ambiguous. The V gene's germline CDR1 is SGHRS and CDR2 YFSETQ. Trimming stripped 4 bases from V and 5 bases from J, with 12 bases between. The CDR3 extends over 13 amino acids.

The gene calls are TRBV2 and TRBJ2-4; weak D call: TRBD1 (5 bases). This CDR3 contains 15 residues. The germline CDR1 and CDR2 sequences are SNHLY and FYNNEI. V lost 4 bases and J 6 bases, leaving 16 bases between the germline ends. CDR3 sequence: CASSGVPRVVNIQYF. In DNA form, the CDR3 reads TGTGCCAGCAGTGGAGTCCCCAGGGTGGTAAACATTCAGTACTTC. Drawing the rest from reference TRBV2 and TRBJ2-4, the complete variable domain is EPEVTQTPSHQVTQMGQEVILRCVPISNHLYFYWYRQILGQKVEFLVSFYNNEISEKSEIFDDQFSVERPDGSNFTLKIRSTKLEDSAMYFCASSGVPRVVNIQYFGAGTRLSVL.

The V and J genes are TRBV7-9 and TRBJ2-1, with D possibly being TRBD1 (5 bases). Trimming shortened V by 4 bases and J by 3 bases, and 13 bases separated the two germline ends. The CDR3 loop spans 15 amino acids. CDR1 and CDR2 from the germline V gene are SEHNR and FQNEAQ (reference sequence). This CDR3 is CASSSGHARYNEQFF. DNA of the CDR3: TGTGCCAGCAGCTCCGGACATGCCCGCTACAATGAGCAGTTCTTC.

V gene TRBV19 combines with J gene TRBJ1-5; TRBD1 might be the D (6 bases). The V end was cut by 3 bases, the J end by 0 bases, with 9 bases between. The CDR3 length is 15 residues. Germline values: CDR1 LNHDA, CDR2 SQIVND (reference sequence). The CDR3 loop is CASSMEGGSNQPQHF. The CDR3 nucleotides are TGTGCCAGTAGTATGGAGGGGGGTAGCAATCAGCCCCAGCATTTT.

This clone turned up a few times. The V and J genes are TRBV11-2 and TRBJ1-5; D ambiguous. The germline V gene has CDR1 SGHAT and CDR2 FQNNGV. The CDR3 loop spans 12 amino acids. With 2 bases removed from V and 6 bases from J, the gap between germline ends came to 5 bases. The CDR3 sequence is CASSLMGQPQHF. CDR3 in DNA: TGTGCCAGCAGCTTAATGGGTCAGCCCCAGCATTTT.

The genes are TRBV4-1 and TRBJ2-7; possibly TRBD2 for D (5 bases). This CDR3 contains 15 residues. CDR1 is MGHRA, CDR2 YSYEKL, per germline. V lost 0 bases and J lost 3, with 12 bases in between. The CDR3 DNA reads TGCGCCAGCAGCCAAGATGTGGGAGACCACTACGAGCAGTACTTC. It yields the protein CASSQDVGDHYEQYF.

V and J are TRBV19 and TRBJ2-3; D may be TRBD1 (5 bases). V was shortened by 4 bases and J by 1 base, with 15 bases between the two germline ends. The V gene's germline CDR1 is LNHDA and CDR2 SQIVND (reference sequence). The CDR3 has 16 amino acids. CDR3 residues: CASSNGDSRRTDTQYF. In nucleotides, the CDR3 is TGTGCCAGTAGTAACGGCGACAGTCGGCGCACAGATACGCAGTATTTT.

V is TRBV7-2 and J is TRBJ2-2, with TRBD2 as a possible D gene (5 bases). CDR1 SGHTA and CDR2 FQGNSA come from the germline V gene. This CDR3 has 15 amino acids. V lost 0 bases and J lost 1, with 6 bases in between. CDR3 in amino acids: CASSLAGGNTGELFF. The CDR3 coding sequence is TGTGCCAGCAGCTTAGCTGGAGGGAACACCGGGGAGCTGTTTTTT.

The chain joins TRBV7-9 to TRBJ2-4; 9 bases align to TRBD1. The CDR3 loop spans 14 amino acids. CDR1 and CDR2 (germline): SEHNR, FQNEAQ (reference sequence). After removal of 6 bases from V and 6 bases from J, the junction contained 6 bases not matched to a gene. CDR3 sequence (DNA): TGTGCCAGCAGTAAACAGGGGGCTCTAAACATTCAGTACTTC. It specifies CASSKQGALNIQYF.

The chain employs TRBV5-1 and TRBJ2-6; TRBD1 agrees at 11 bases. Germline V lookup: CDR1 SGHRS, CDR2 YFSETQ. This CDR3 has 18 residues. With 0 bases clipped from V and 2 bases from J, the junction kept 4 bases outside the gene matches. The CDR3 loop reads CASSLAGQGAAGANVLTF. The CDR3 DNA sequence: TGCGCCAGCAGCTTGGCCGGACAGGGGGCTGCTGGGGCCAACGTCCTGACTTTC.

The chain uses TRBV11-2 and TRBJ2-5, with D possibly being TRBD2 (5 bases). CDR3 length: 15 amino acids. The V end was cut by 1 base, the J end by 5 bases, with 14 bases between. Germline values: CDR1 SGHAT, CDR2 FQNNGV. The CDR3 region has the DNA TGTGCCAGCAGCTTAGCGGGATCCACAGCGGAGACCCAGTACTTC. Its translation: CASSLAGSTAETQYF.

The chain is built from TRBV6-4 and TRBJ2-6; D is unresolved. Trimming took off 2 bases at V and 0 bases at J, with 2 bases between the two ends. Looked up from germline, CDR1 is MRHNA and CDR2 is SNTAGT. CDR3 length: 14 residues. The CDR3 sequence is CASSDNSGANVLTF. CDR3 bases: TGTGCCAGCAGTGACAACTCTGGGGCCAACGTCCTGACTTTC.

The chain joins TRBV7-2 to TRBJ1-2; TRBD1 aligns across 7 bases. CDR1 is SGHTA and CDR2 is FQGNSA in the germline V gene. Trimming cost V 5 bases and J 4 bases; bases outside gene matches: 4. The CDR3 loop spans 13 amino acids. The CDR3 nucleotides read TGTGCCAGCAGCCAAGACAGGGCCTATGGCTACACCTTC. This encodes CASSQDRAYGYTF.

V gene TRBV7-9 combines with J gene TRBJ1-3; D ambiguous. The germline V and J ends were trimmed by 4 bases and 8 bases, with 15 bases remaining between them. Germline-derived CDR1 and CDR2 are SEHNR and FQNEAQ (reference sequence). There are 14 residues in the CDR3. The CDR3 DNA sequence: TGTGCCAGCAGCTCTTACGGTTGGGCCTACACCATATATTTT. It specifies CASSSYGWAYTIYF. Full variable domain (rest looked up from reference TRBV7-9 and TRBJ1-3): DTGVSQNPRHKITKRGQNVTFRCDPISEHNRLYWYRQTLGQGPEFLTYFQNEAQLEKSRLLSDRFSAERPKGSFSTLEIQRTEQGDSAMYLCASSSYGWAYTIYFGEGSWLTVV.

The chain recombines TRBV19 with TRBJ2-7; perhaps D is TRBD1 or TRBD2 (5 bases each). V lost 3 bases to trimming and J lost 5 bases, with 14 bases between them. The germline V gene has CDR1 LNHDA and CDR2 SQIVND (reference sequence). This CDR3 comprises 14 residues. The CDR3 is CASSIGTPGDEQYF. The DNA of the CDR3 is TGTGCCAGTAGTATCGGGACGCCTGGGGACGAGCAGTACTTC.

As regards this clone: Relative to the germline gene, one junction end is altered; a read error may explain this. The J gene is TRBJ2-2, the V gene TRBV7-7, with 9 positions matching TRBD1. The V gene's germline CDR1 is SSHAT and CDR2 FNYEAQ (reference sequence). CDR3 length equals 16 residues. The CDR3 loop is CASSLVVDRGSGELFF. CDR3 nucleotides: TGTGCTAGCAGCTTAGTCGTGGACAGGGGATCCGGGGAGCTGTTTTTT.

In nucleotides, the CDR3 is TGTGCCAGCAGCTTGGGGACTAGCTTCTCCTACGAGCAGTACTTC. This sequence encodes CASSLGTSFSYEQYF. The rearrangement uses TRBV5-8 and TRBJ2-7; 8 positions agree with TRBD2. In germline, CDR1 is SGHTS, CDR2 YDEGEE. The CDR3 consists of 15 residues. V trimming: 0 bases; J trimming: 0 bases; junction bases outside the gene matches: 2.